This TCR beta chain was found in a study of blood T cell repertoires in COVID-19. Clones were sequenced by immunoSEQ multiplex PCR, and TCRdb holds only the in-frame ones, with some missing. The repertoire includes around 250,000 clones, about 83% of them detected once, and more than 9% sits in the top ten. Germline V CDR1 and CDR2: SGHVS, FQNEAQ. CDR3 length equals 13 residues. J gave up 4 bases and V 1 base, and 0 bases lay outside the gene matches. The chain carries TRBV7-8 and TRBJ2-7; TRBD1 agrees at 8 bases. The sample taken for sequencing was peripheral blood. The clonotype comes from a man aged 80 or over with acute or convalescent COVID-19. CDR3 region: CASSLGTGYEQYF. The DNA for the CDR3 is TGTGCCAGCAGCTTAGGGACAGGGTACGAGCAGTACTTC.